One T cell receptor beta chain is described in this entry. Germline trimming cut 3 bases from V and 4 bases from J; bases unmatched to any gene: 2. Germline V gene data show CDR1 as LNHNV and CDR2 as YYDKDF (reference sequence). The CDR3 loop spans 14 amino acids. Negative selection enriched T cells; tumor-infiltrating lymphocyte samples also used EpCAM beads. CD8+CD4-CD45RA- cells, CCR7-positive or negative, formed the memory CD8 sort. Profiling relied on immunoSEQ multiplex PCR, and the TCRdb table lists in-frame clones only, not all of them. The sample yields some 4,300 clones, under 80% seen once. The sample comes from a study of CD39 and CD103 CD8 tumor-infiltrating T cells. Study in general: Comparisons covered HPV-positive and HPV-negative HNSCC, ovarian cancer and melanoma patients.

The chain employs TRBV15 and TRBJ1-5; 8 bases agree with TRBD1. The sequence came from a human donor with head and neck squamous cell carcinoma. Sequencing used CD8+ T cells sorted from blood. Subset: total memory CD8 T cells (CD45RA-CCR7+/-) from blood or uninvolved lymph node. The CDR3 reads CATSRDRANQPQHF. CDR3 DNA sequence: TGTGCCACCAGCAGGGACAGGGCAAATCAGCCCCAGCATTTT.